The 28 T cell receptor beta chains presented below share a single source sample, sequenced in a study of cytomegalovirus exposure and HLA in healthy donors. The PCR had 60 Vbeta and 13 Jbeta primers. Profiled with immunoSEQ multiplex PCR; TCRdb holds only in-frame clones, not every one. The data show about 170,000 clones, about 79% seen once. The sequenced sample consisted of PBMCs. The receptors were gathered from a female donor in good health and CMV-seronegative.

The chain couples TRBV30 to TRBJ2-5; D possibly corresponds to TRBD2 (5 bases). Trimming removed 1 base from V and 2 bases from J, with 11 bases in between. The CDR3 runs to 14 residues. Germline assignment: CDR1 GTSNPN and CDR2 SVGIG (reference sequence). This CDR3 reads CAWSAAGRQETQYF. The CDR3 DNA sequence: TGTGCCTGGAGTGCAGCTGGGAGACAAGAGACCCAGTACTTC.

In this sample, this clone turned up a few times. The V call is TRBV4-2, the J call TRBJ2-1, with 7 positions matching TRBD1. The CDR3 extends over 14 amino acids. CDR1 is LGHNA, CDR2 YNFKEQ, per germline. Germline trimming cut 4 bases from V and 9 bases from J; bases unmatched to any gene: 9. CDR3 sequence reads: CASSPGTALGEQFF. In DNA, the CDR3 is TGTGCCAGCAGCCCCGGGACAGCTCTGGGTGAGCAGTTCTTC.

The rearrangement uses TRBV9 and TRBJ2-5; 10 bases map to TRBD2. V lost 4 bases to trimming and J lost 4 bases; unmatched junction nucleotides: 4. This CDR3 contains 14 residues. Germline V gives CDR1 SGDLS, CDR2 YYNGEE. The CDR3 spells CASSSGLAIETQYF. In nucleotides, the CDR3 is TGTGCCAGCAGCTCGGGACTAGCGATAGAGACCCAGTACTTC.

The chain links TRBV27 to TRBJ2-1; TRBD2 is a possible D gene (6 bases). The CDR3 has 15 amino acids. V shed 2 bases and J shed 3 bases, with 11 bases lying between them. In germline, CDR1 is MNHEY, CDR2 SMNVEV (reference sequence). This chain's CDR3 is CASSLGSGLYNEQFF. Here the CDR3 DNA reads TGTGCCAGCAGTTTAGGTAGCGGTCTCTACAATGAGCAGTTCTTC.

CDR3 sequence: CASSLMGGTEAFF. CDR3 nucleotides: TGTGCCAGCAGCTTAATGGGGGGGACTGAAGCTTTCTTT. The chain employs TRBV5-4 and TRBJ1-1, with D perhaps TRBD1 (5 bases). The CDR3 is 13 residues long. The germline V gene has CDR1 SGHNT and CDR2 YYREEE (reference sequence). The ends were cut back, 2 bases at V and 5 bases at J, with 10 bases in the middle.

V usage is TRBV28 and J usage is TRBJ2-1; D is ambiguous. V dropped 5 bases and J dropped 7 bases, with 6 bases sitting between them. The CDR3 contains 11 residues. Per the germline V gene, CDR1 is MDHEN and CDR2 is SYDVKM. The CDR3 sequence is CASSILNEQFF. CDR3 coding DNA: TGTGCCAGCAGTATCCTTAATGAGCAGTTCTTC.

A few counts support this clone. The gene calls are TRBV29-1 and TRBJ1-4, with 9 bases fitting TRBD1. The trim removed 3 bases at V and 6 bases at J, leaving 8 bases unmatched. CDR3 size: 15 residues. Germline assignment: CDR1 SQVTM and CDR2 ANQGSEA. The CDR3 bases are TGCAGCGTTGAGGGAGGGGGACAGGGCCATGAAAAACTGTTTTTT. Protein product: CSVEGGGQGHEKLFF.

V and J are TRBV9 and TRBJ1-5; 9 bases map to TRBD1. The V segment lost 4 bases and the J segment 3 bases; nucleotides outside the gene matches: 5. Germline-derived CDR1 and CDR2 are SGDLS and YYNGEE. This CDR3 has 15 amino acids. As DNA, the CDR3 is TGTGCCAGCAGCATCGGACAGGGGACCAATCAGCCCCAGCATTTT. Translating it yields CASSIGQGTNQPQHF.

The chain carries TRBV6-5 and TRBJ2-7; 9 bases align to TRBD1. The CDR3 extends over 13 amino acids. The germline CDR1 and CDR2 sequences are MNHEY and SVGAGI. J was trimmed by 6 bases and V by 6 bases; bases with no gene match: 6. In DNA, the CDR3 is TGTGCCAGCAGGGGACAGGGAGGGCCCGAGCAGTACTTC. This codes for CASRGQGGPEQYF.

This clone came up once. The CDR3 DNA reads TGTGCCAGCAGCCCAGGGACTGGTGCAACTAATGAAAAACTGTTTTTT. This sequence encodes CASSPGTGATNEKLFF. The chain carries TRBV7-3 and TRBJ1-4, with a tentative D call TRBD1 (5 bases). In germline, CDR1 is SGHTA, CDR2 FQGTGA. V dropped 5 bases and J dropped 0 bases, with 13 bases sitting between them. This CDR3 contains 16 residues.

The chain links TRBV27 to TRBJ2-2, with 8 bases lining up with TRBD1. V shed 4 bases, J shed 4 bases, and the junction held 8 bases outside the gene matches. Germline V CDR1 and CDR2: MNHEY, SMNVEV (reference sequence). The CDR3 totals 16 residues. The CDR3 spells CASSSGTGSGTGELFF. The CDR3 DNA is TGTGCCAGCAGTTCCGGGACAGGTTCGGGCACCGGGGAGCTGTTTTTT.

The chain couples TRBV7-2 to TRBJ2-2; 10 bases align to TRBD1. This CDR3 has 15 residues. Germline V CDR1 and CDR2: SGHTA, FQGNSA. Trimming cost V 5 bases and J 4 bases; bases outside gene matches: 4. CDR3: CASSLRTGGTGELFF. CDR3 in DNA: TGTGCCAGCAGCCTCCGGACAGGGGGCACCGGGGAGCTGTTTTTT.

The rearrangement joins TRBV7-8 to TRBJ1-3; 8 bases line up with TRBD1. V was pared by 3 bases and J by 6 bases, with 10 bases of the junction left unmatched. The CDR3 covers 16 residues. Per the germline V gene, CDR1 is SGHVS and CDR2 is FQNEAQ. CDR3 DNA sequence: TGTGCCAGCAGCTTGACCGGGACAGGACCAGCAAACACCATATATTTT. Its translation: CASSLTGTGPANTIYF.

This sequence joins TRBV6-1 and TRBJ2-7; 10 bases agree with TRBD1. Germline V lookup: CDR1 MNHNS, CDR2 SASEGT. After removal of 4 bases from V and 2 bases from J, the junction contained 5 bases not matched to a gene. This CDR3 has 15 residues. The CDR3 reads CASSATGTGAYEQYF. As DNA, the CDR3 is TGTGCCAGCAGTGCCACCGGGACAGGGGCCTACGAGCAGTACTTC.

The chain uses TRBV11-2 and TRBJ2-2; maybe TRBD2 (6 bases). The CDR3 is made up of 15 amino acids. The germline CDR1 and CDR2 sequences are SGHAT and FQNNGV. V was clipped by 6 bases and J by 1 base, with 12 bases between them. The CDR3 sequence is CASRAGLWNTGELFF. The CDR3, as DNA: TGTGCCAGCAGGGCGGGACTCTGGAACACCGGGGAGCTGTTTTTT. The entire variable domain, with the rest obtained from reference TRBV11-2 and TRBJ2-2, is as follows: EAGVAQSPRYKIIEKRQSVAFWCNPISGHATLYWYQQILGQGPKLLIQFQNNGVVDDSQLPKDRFSAERLKGVDSTLKIQPAKLEDSAVYLCASRAGLWNTGELFFGEGSRLTVL.

A few counts support this clone. The gene calls are TRBV9 and TRBJ1-2; D unresolved. Trimming cost V 6 bases and J 4 bases, with 19 bases left between them. The germline V gene encodes CDR1 SGDLS and CDR2 YYNGEE. The CDR3 sequence is 15 residues long. DNA of the CDR3: TGTGCCAGCACTGAGGGCCACGGCACGACCTATGGCTACACCTTC. Translated: CASTEGHGTTYGYTF.

The chain uses TRBV4-2 and TRBJ1-5; D possibly corresponds to TRBD1 (6 bases). CDR1 and CDR2 from the germline V gene are LGHNA and YNFKEQ. V lost 0 bases, J lost 6 bases, and 9 bases lay in between. CDR3 length equals 14 residues. CDR3 protein: CASSQDRGGQPQHF. CDR3 sequence (DNA): TGTGCCAGCAGCCAAGATAGAGGGGGTCAGCCCCAGCATTTT.

The chain joins TRBV6-6 to TRBJ1-2; D might be TRBD1 (5 bases). V was clipped by 7 bases and J by 1 base, with 10 bases between them. CDR1 MNHNY and CDR2 SVGAGI come from the germline V gene (reference sequence). The CDR3 consists of 13 residues. The CDR3 is CASNQGHNYGYTF. Written as DNA, the CDR3 is TGTGCCAGCAATCAGGGCCATAACTATGGCTACACCTTC.

The J gene is TRBJ2-4, the V gene TRBV7-2, with 7 positions matching TRBD2. Germline CDR1 reads SGHTA; CDR2 reads FQGNSA. The trim removed 1 base at V and 15 bases at J, leaving 9 bases unmatched. The CDR3 extends over 13 amino acids. The CDR3 DNA sequence: TGTGCCAGCAGCTTAGTAAACGGACTAGATTGGTACTTC. Translation gives CASSLVNGLDWYF.

The chain joins TRBV6-6 to TRBJ2-1; TRBD1 agrees at 8 bases. This CDR3 region has 15 residues. Germline CDR1 and CDR2: MNHNY and SVGAGI (reference sequence). Trimming removed 6 bases from V and 2 bases from J; junction bases left unmatched: 6. The CDR3 here is CASSYRDRTYNEQFF. The CDR3 region has the DNA TGTGCCAGCAGCTACCGGGACAGGACCTACAATGAGCAGTTCTTC.

The sample holds a few counts of this clone. The chain joins TRBV25-1 to TRBJ1-2; 10 positions match TRBD1. The CDR3 runs 14 residues. The trim removed 6 bases at V and 8 bases at J, leaving 9 bases unmatched. Germline values: CDR1 MGHDK, CDR2 SYGVNS. The CDR3 here is CASRPGGDRGGYTF. As DNA, the CDR3 is TGTGCCAGCAGACCGGGGGGGGACAGGGGAGGCTACACCTTC.

The chain is built from TRBV6-1 and TRBJ2-7, with a tentative D call TRBD1 (6 bases). The CDR3 sequence is 14 residues long. CDR1 and CDR2 from the germline V gene are MNHNS and SASEGT. Trimming shortened V by 6 bases and J by 2 bases, and 14 bases separated the two germline ends. The CDR3 protein is CASSHQGRAYEQYF. The CDR3 bases are TGTGCCAGCAGCCACCAGGGGCGGGCCTACGAGCAGTACTTC.

This clone was observed a few times. Written as DNA, the CDR3 is TGTGCCAGCAGCCCTGACAGGGACTTTAACGAGCAGTACTTC. It is translated as CASSPDRDFNEQYF. V gene TRBV7-2 combines with J gene TRBJ2-7, with D possibly matching TRBD1 (7 bases). The V gene's germline CDR1 is SGHTA and CDR2 FQGNSA. The V and J ends lost 5 bases and 5 bases respectively, with 16 bases between them. The CDR3 runs 14 residues.

The chain links TRBV7-2 to TRBJ2-5; TRBD2 aligns across 14 bases. Germline assignment: CDR1 SGHTA and CDR2 FQGNSA. The CDR3 consists of 15 residues. The V segment lost 4 bases and the J segment 11 bases; nucleotides outside the gene matches: 9. CDR3 sequence (DNA): TGTGCCAGCAGCTACGGACTAGCGGGGGGTGAAGAGCAGTACTTC. This translates into CASSYGLAGGEEQYF.

This chain joins TRBV7-2 and TRBJ2-5; D gene ambiguous. V gave up 5 bases and J gave up 0 bases, with 4 bases separating them. Germline loops: CDR1 SGHTA, CDR2 FQGNSA. The CDR3 sequence is 12 residues long. CDR3 region: CASSLYQETQYF. The CDR3, as DNA: TGTGCCAGCAGCCTGTACCAAGAGACCCAGTACTTC. The variable domain in full, with the rest retrieved from reference TRBV7-2 and TRBJ2-5, is GAGVSQSPSNKVTEKGKDVELRCDPISGHTALYWYRQSLGQGLEFLIYFQGNSAPDKSGLPSDRFSAERTGGSVSTLTIQRTQQEDSAVYLCASSLYQETQYFGPGTRLLVL.

V gene TRBV18 combines with J gene TRBJ2-1; the match to TRBD1 covers 7 bases. Trimming cost V 4 bases and J 3 bases; bases outside gene matches: 9. The CDR3 extends over 16 amino acids. Germline V gene sequence: CDR1 KGHSH, CDR2 LQKENI. CDR3 protein: CASSLRQGAIYNEQFF. CDR3 nucleotide sequence: TGTGCCAGCTCACTCCGACAGGGCGCTATCTACAATGAGCAGTTCTTC.

The chain carries TRBV4-2 and TRBJ2-1; TRBD2 agrees at 9 bases. Unmatched junction bases numbered 9, after V lost 8 bases and J lost 7 bases. Germline values: CDR1 LGHNA, CDR2 YNFKEQ. This CDR3 has 14 residues. The CDR3 bases are TGTGCCAGCCCCTGCGGGAGGGAGGTGAATGAGCAGTTCTTC. It translates to CASPCGREVNEQFF.

The chain joins TRBV5-6 to TRBJ2-5; 7 nucleotides match TRBD1. The J call is uncertain, as TRBJ2-7 better fits the DNA end. The CDR3 length is 18 residues. Germline CDR1 is SGHDT and CDR2 is YYEEEE. DNA of the CDR3: TGTGCCAGCAGCCCGGGACAGCTCCGCCGATCAAGGTCCTACGAGCAGTACTTC. Amino acid sequence: CASSPGQLRRSRSYEQYF.